This T cell receptor (beta chain) is drawn from a study of immune heterogeneity within non-small cell lung tumors (dated by TCRdb to the late 2010s). Some background on the complete study: Histology comprised several squamous cell carcinomas, fewer than 12 non-squamous carcinomas and 1 tumor not otherwise specified. To examine intratumoral immune heterogeneity, the study used whole-exome sequencing, RNA-seq and TCR beta repertoire sequencing on multiple spatially distinct regions of each NSCLC tumor. TCR repertoires were analyzed from about 60 tumor loci of fewer than 19 patients, whereas transcriptome data were available for only about 46 loci from approximately eleven patients. For mutant peptides 8 to 11 amino acids long, netMHCpan-3.0 predicted neoantigen binding to the HLA alleles of each patient.

Taken from cysteine to phenylalanine, the CDR3 has 15 residues. The only DNA kept is the CDR3, 45 bases in frame from the first base. The germline V gene gives CDR1 as SGHTA and CDR2 as FQGNSA. The TCR beta CDR3 region was amplified with a multiplex PCR system, in which a first round of 9 to 10 cycles was run using 32 V-gene forward and 13 J-gene reverse primers. The first PCR round was done with a QIAGEN Multiplex PCR Kit, and the primer sequences were filed in Chinese patent CN105087789A. In a second PCR round, Illumina universal primers were added with the Phusion High-Fidelity PCR Kit. Paired-end sequencing of TCR libraries was carried out on the Illumina HiSeq X Ten platform at a read length of 151 bp. Per the original workflow: Reads lacking multiplex PCR primers were removed with Cutadapt, read pairs were merged with PEAR, and CDR3 regions were called with MiXCR default settings. Shannon entropy measured repertoire diversity, while clonality was calculated as one minus the Shannon entropy divided by the ln of the count of productive unique sequences. Dominant or high-frequency T-cell clones were defined as clonotypes at frequencies of at least 0.5%. TCRdb took the public reads, trimmed them with fastp at Q25, ran MiXCR for clone calling and kept in-frame beta chains. Rows are unified per CDR3 protein, each entry keeping the most common DNA and genes. TCRdb's processing, not the authors', yielded these V and J calls. A total of 10,000 to 15,000 distinct CDR3 sequences appear in this sample, around a quarter of them only once. In total, the top ten clones hold around an eighth of the sample.

Paper-wide results and their limitations: Individual patients mostly had different high-frequency TCR beta clonotypes. A moderate positive correlation (R 0.3 to 0.35), which was statistically significant, linked local T-cell repertoire clonality to local tumor mutational burden. Within a patient, the same dominant CDR3B clonotypes appeared at multiple loci, but different tumor locations also contained unique high-frequency clones.

Genomic DNA extracted from bulk tumor tissue served as TCR template, with roughly 600 ng gDNA amplified per sample. During surgery, multiple biopsies were taken from each primary tumor and placed as far apart as possible within the tumor mass. The study cohort was described as untreated and was composed of newly diagnosed NSCLC cases undergoing curative surgery. Donors were some 15 newly diagnosed non-small cell lung cancer patients undergoing surgery with curative intent. A couple of independent pathologists reviewed the resected tumor masses. Sequencing was performed only on DNA and RNA samples of high quality. With regard to this clonotype: Its antigen is still unknown. This may arise from a read error, as a much more abundant clone is one base away.

Sequences were obtained from lung tumor tissue. The chain uses TRBV7-2 and TRBJ1-6, with 7 bases aligning to TRBD1. The receptor was derived from a man in his fifties or sixties with non-small cell lung cancer. The DNA is as follows: TGTGCCAGCAGAGGGGGGAGACAGGGAAATTCACCCCTCAACTTT. It translates to CASRGGRQGNSPLNF. This CDR3, with the reference TRBV7-2 and TRBJ1-6 proteins standing in past its ends, gives the full variable domain GAGVSQSPSNKVTEKGKDVELRCDPISGHTALYWYRQSLGQGLEFLIYFQGNSAPDKSGLPSDRFSAERTGGSVSTLTIQRTQQEDSAVYLCASRGGRQGNSPLNFGNGTRLTVT.